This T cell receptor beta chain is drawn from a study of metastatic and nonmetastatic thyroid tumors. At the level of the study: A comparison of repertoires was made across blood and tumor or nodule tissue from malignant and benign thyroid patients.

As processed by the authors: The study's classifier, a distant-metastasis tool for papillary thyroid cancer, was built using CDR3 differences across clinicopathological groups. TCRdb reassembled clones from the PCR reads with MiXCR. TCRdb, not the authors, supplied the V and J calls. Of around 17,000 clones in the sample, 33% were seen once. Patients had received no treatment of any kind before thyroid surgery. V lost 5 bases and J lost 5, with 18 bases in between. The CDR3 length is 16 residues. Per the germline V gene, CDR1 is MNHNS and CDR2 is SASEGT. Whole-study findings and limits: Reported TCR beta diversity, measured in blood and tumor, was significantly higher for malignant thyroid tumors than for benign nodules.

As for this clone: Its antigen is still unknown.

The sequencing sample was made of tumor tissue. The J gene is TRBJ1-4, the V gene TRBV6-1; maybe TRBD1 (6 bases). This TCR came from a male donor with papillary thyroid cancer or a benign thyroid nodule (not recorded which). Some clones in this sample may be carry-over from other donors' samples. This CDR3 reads CASSLQQGTLNEKLFF. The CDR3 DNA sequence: TGTGCCAGCAGTCTCCAGCAGGGGACCCTAAATGAAAAACTGTTTTTT.